This T cell receptor beta chain derives from a study of T-cell memory formation after mild COVID-19. This clonotype came up a few times. cDNA libraries for TCR alpha and TCR beta, carrying sample barcodes and UMIs, came from 5'RACE with constant-segment primers. TCRdb fed the 5' RACE reads into MiXCR, producing one record per CDR3 protein. The table shows under 250,000 distinct CDR3 sequences, with approximately 15% occurring only once. Sequenced: PBMCs or a T cell subset sorted from them (not recorded which). This TCR was sampled from an adult woman who had mild COVID-19 (a few samples of this study predate the infection). Cell type and time point are not known.

In DNA, the CDR3 is TGTGCCACCAGCAGAGATGGCAGGGGATGGGAAAAACTGTTTTTT. This translates into CATSRDGRGWEKLFF. The chain has TRBV15 and TRBJ1-4, with a possible D match to TRBD1 (6 bases). Germline values: CDR1 LNHNV, CDR2 YYDKDF (reference sequence). Trimming pared 0 bases from V and 8 bases from J, leaving 13 bases between. The CDR3 consists of 15 residues.